Below are 27 T cell receptor beta chains sequenced from a single sample in a study of T cell repertoires in cytomegalovirus infection. TCRdb passed the reads through MiXCR, listing each CDR3 protein once. The table includes some 300,000 distinct CDR3 sequences, 8% to 10% detected once. Sequenced input: PBMCs. These receptors were taken from a human donor in good health (CMV status not recorded). Some clones in this sample may be carry-over from other donors' samples.

This clonotype came up many times. The chain uses TRBV5-1 and TRBJ2-5; 8 bases agree with TRBD2. V dropped 0 bases and J dropped 2; count of bases not matched to a gene: 6. The CDR3 extends over 16 amino acids. Germline V gives CDR1 SGHRS, CDR2 YFSETQ. The DNA of the CDR3 is TGCGCCAGCAGCTTGGGAGGCGGGGGGTTACAAGAGACCCAGTACTTC. Translated, it gives CASSLGGGGLQETQYF.

The table lists this clonotype with many counts. This chain joins TRBV12-3 or TRBV12-4 and TRBJ2-1; TRBD2 matches 9 bases. This CDR3 contains 16 residues. The ends lost 5 bases at V and 6 bases at J; junction bases unmatched: 11. The CDR3 coding sequence is TGTGCCAGCAGTCTCTCCCGTAGCGGGGGAGGCAATGAGCAGTTCTTC. Its translation is CASSLSRSGGGNEQFF.

This clonotype was counted at least ten times. The J gene is TRBJ1-1, the V gene TRBV5-1, with TRBD1 as a possible D gene (5 bases). This CDR3 spans 12 amino acids. The V end was cut by 7 bases, the J end by 5 bases, with 12 bases between. CDR1 SGHRS and CDR2 YFSETQ come from the germline V gene. DNA of the CDR3: TGCGCCAGCTATCCAGGGTTAACTGAAGCTTTCTTT. Its translation: CASYPGLTEAFF.

Only a few counts were recorded for this clonotype. The CDR3 reads CSVRAAQGYTF. CDR3 in DNA: TGCAGCGTCCGGGCAGCTCAAGGCTACACCTTC. The chain has TRBV29-1 and TRBJ1-2; D is unclear. Trimming removed 6 bases at V and 8 bases at J, with 13 bases between. Germline CDR1 and CDR2: SQVTM and ANQGSEA. This CDR3 is 11 amino acids long.

This clonotype was detected ten times or more. V is TRBV11-2 and J is TRBJ2-1; no definite D call. The CDR3 is 14 amino acids. Germline values: CDR1 SGHAT, CDR2 FQNNGV. Trimming removed 0 bases at V and 9 bases at J, with 12 bases between. This CDR3 reads CASSLEVSTGEQFF. CDR3 bases: TGTGCCAGCAGCTTAGAGGTTAGCACGGGTGAGCAGTTCTTC. The full variable domain, in which reference TRBV11-2 and TRBJ2-1 provide the parts outside the CDR3, is EAGVAQSPRYKIIEKRQSVAFWCNPISGHATLYWYQQILGQGPKLLIQFQNNGVVDDSQLPKDRFSAERLKGVDSTLKIQPAKLEDSAVYLCASSLEVSTGEQFFGPGTRLTVL.

In its sample, this clonotype was seen many times. The chain combines TRBV7-2 with TRBJ2-5, with 7 nucleotides matching TRBD1. Germline assignment: CDR1 SGHTA and CDR2 FQGNSA. The ends lost 5 bases at V and 4 bases at J; junction bases unmatched: 13. This CDR3 comprises 16 residues. CDR3 sequence (DNA): TGTGCCAGCAGCCTCCCCCCCGGGACAGCGATAGAGACCCAGTACTTC. This encodes CASSLPPGTAIETQYF.

The table lists this clonotype with many counts. The chain carries TRBV5-6 and TRBJ2-2, with D possibly TRBD1 on 5 matching bases. Germline V gene data show CDR1 as SGHDT and CDR2 as YYEEEE. The CDR3 length is 11 residues. V dropped 4 bases and J dropped 10 bases, with 8 bases sitting between them. CDR3 nucleotides: TGTGCCAGCAGCCAGACAGTGGAGCTGTTTTTT. Translating it yields CASSQTVELFF.

This clonotype showed up many times. The rearrangement uses TRBV7-9 and TRBJ1-1, with a weak D call TRBD1 (5 bases). Germline loops: CDR1 SEHNR, CDR2 FQNEAQ (reference sequence). Between the trimmed V and J ends, which lost 5 bases and 5 bases, there was a span of 27 bases. The length of the CDR3 is 18 residues. CDR3 DNA: TGTGCCAGCAGCGGGGACCACACGACCCGGAGGCTTACGACTGAAGCTTTCTTT. Protein product: CASSGDHTTRRLTTEAFF.

Ten or more counts support this clonotype. The chain is built from TRBV12-3 or TRBV12-4 and TRBJ2-6; D is ambiguous. V was clipped by 3 bases and J by 1 base, with 7 bases between them. The CDR3 is 15 residues long. The CDR3 sequence is CASSFAVSGANVLTF. The CDR3 region has the DNA TGTGCCAGCAGTTTTGCCGTATCTGGGGCCAACGTCCTGACTTTC.

This clonotype was seen a single time. A much larger clone differs by one base, so this may be a read error. This chain joins TRBV5-1 and TRBJ2-1, with a weak D call TRBD1 (5 bases). CDR1 SGHRS and CDR2 YFSETQ come from the germline V gene. This CDR3 spans 11 amino acids. V gave up 4 bases and J gave up 9 bases, with 8 bases separating them. CDR3 coding DNA: TGCGCCAGCAGCCTCCAGGGTGAGCAGTTCTTC. Protein sequence: CASSLQGEQFF.

This clonotype was found many times. The gene calls are TRBV14 and TRBJ2-1; TRBD1 agrees at 10 bases. The CDR3 loop spans 16 amino acids. V was clipped by 2 bases and J by 1 base; unmatched bases: 2. From germline, CDR1 is SGHDN and CDR2 FVKESK. CDR3 protein: CASSQPGQGSYNEQFF. Written as DNA, the CDR3 is TGTGCCAGCAGCCAACCGGGACAGGGGTCCTACAATGAGCAGTTCTTC. Complete variable domain (other parts from reference TRBV14 and TRBJ2-1): EAGVTQFPSHSVIEKGQTVTLRCDPISGHDNLYWYRRVMGKEIKFLLHFVKESKQDESGMPNNRFLAERTGGTYSTLKVQPAELEDSGVYFCASSQPGQGSYNEQFFGPGTRLTVL.

This clonotype was seen ten or more times. The gene calls are TRBV28 and TRBJ1-1; D not certain. Germline assignment: CDR1 MDHEN and CDR2 SYDVKM. This CDR3 region has 15 residues. V lost 7 bases and J 2 bases, leaving 17 bases between the germline ends. The CDR3 DNA is TGTGCCAGCACCCCGTCAGGACGAACCAACACTGAAGCTTTCTTT. The encoded protein is CASTPSGRTNTEAFF.

This clonotype was detected only a few times. The chain uses TRBV12-3 or TRBV12-4 and TRBJ2-1, with TRBD2 matching 9 bases. CDR3 length equals 16 residues. The junction had 7 bases not matched to a gene; V was cut back by 3 bases and J by 4 bases. CDR3 nucleotides: TGTGCCAGCAGTTTGGTGCGGCGGGGGGGATACAATGAGCAGTTCTTC. Protein sequence: CASSLVRRGGYNEQFF.

This clonotype has just a few counts. CDR3 protein: CASRWERQSGKLFF. The CDR3 DNA sequence: TGTGCCAGCCGGTGGGAGCGTCAATCCGGAAAACTGTTTTTT. The V call is TRBV19, the J call TRBJ1-4; D is uncertain. The germline V gene encodes CDR1 LNHDA and CDR2 SQIVND (reference sequence). Trimming cost V 9 bases and J 10 bases, with 21 bases left between them. The CDR3 runs to 14 residues.

This clonotype was recorded at least ten times. J is TRBJ1-5 and V is TRBV28; D uncertain. V lost 6 bases and J 3 bases, leaving 6 bases between the germline ends. CDR3 length: 12 residues. Germline CDR1 reads MDHEN; CDR2 reads SYDVKM. The CDR3 spells CASRFFNQPQHF. The CDR3 DNA reads TGTGCCAGCAGATTCTTCAATCAGCCCCAGCATTTT.

This clonotype was seen ten or more times. The V and J genes are TRBV5-4 and TRBJ2-5; D is ambiguous. The CDR3 extends over 13 amino acids. Deletions cut 0 bases from V and 5 bases from J, with 8 bases between. Per the germline V gene, CDR1 is SGHNT and CDR2 is YYREEE (reference sequence). The CDR3 DNA sequence: TGTGCCAGCAGCTTGGTAGCCTCCGAGACCCAGTACTTC. Amino acids: CASSLVASETQYF.

This clonotype has a count of ten or more. The chain joins TRBV6-1 to TRBJ2-7, with TRBD1 matching over 7 bases. The ends lost 1 base at V and 5 bases at J; junction bases unmatched: 8. The CDR3 is made up of 15 amino acids. The germline V gene has CDR1 MNHNS and CDR2 SASEGT. CDR3 sequence reads: CASSEVVQGHNEQYF. The DNA of the CDR3 is TGTGCCAGCAGTGAAGTGGTACAGGGGCACAACGAGCAGTACTTC.

The V and J genes are TRBV19 and TRBJ1-1, with 7 bases lining up with TRBD1. CDR3 length: 17 amino acids. V was pared by 6 bases and J by 2 bases, with 15 bases of the junction left unmatched. Germline V CDR1 and CDR2: LNHDA, SQIVND (reference sequence). The CDR3 here is CASRAAGGGRDNTEAFF. The DNA for the CDR3 is TGTGCCAGTAGGGCGGCAGGAGGGGGCCGAGATAACACTGAAGCTTTCTTT.

This clonotype was counted at least ten times. The chain recombines TRBV20-1 with TRBJ2-2; TRBD1 might be the D (5 bases). The V end lost 1 base, the J end lost 4 bases, and 7 bases lay between the germline ends. The CDR3 spans 13 residues. Per the germline V gene, CDR1 is DFQATT and CDR2 is SNEGSKA (reference sequence). CDR3 residues: CSARGQFTGELFF. For the CDR3, the DNA is TGCAGTGCTAGAGGACAGTTCACCGGGGAGCTGTTTTTT.

This clonotype was recorded at least ten times. The V and J genes are TRBV20-1 and TRBJ2-1; tentatively, D is TRBD1 (5 bases). Trimming cost V 1 base and J 9 bases, with 16 bases left between them. The CDR3 runs to 14 residues. CDR1 DFQATT and CDR2 SNEGSKA come from the germline V gene (reference sequence). CDR3 coding DNA: TGCAGTGCTAGAGTAGGGGCTAGTGATAGTGAGCAGTTCTTC. Encoded protein: CSARVGASDSEQFF.

The sample holds many counts of this clonotype. The chain uses TRBV19 and TRBJ2-2; TRBD2 matches 14 bases. Germline trimming cut 4 bases from V and 6 bases from J; bases unmatched to any gene: 10. The CDR3 runs to 18 residues. From germline, CDR1 is LNHDA and CDR2 SQIVND (reference sequence). The CDR3 nucleotides are TGTGCCAGTAGTACTAGACTAGCGGGGGGGCTTCTGGCCGGGGAGCTGTTTTTT. Encoded protein: CASSTRLAGGLLAGELFF.

Ten or more counts support this clonotype. This chain uses TRBV20-1 with TRBJ2-5, with 7 bases aligning to TRBD1. Germline V gene sequence: CDR1 DFQATT, CDR2 SNEGSKA (reference sequence). This CDR3 region has 14 residues. The junction had 6 bases not matched to a gene; V was cut back by 5 bases and J by 0 bases. The CDR3, as DNA: TGCAGTGCTGGCAGGGACAGAGACCAAGAGACCCAGTACTTC. Its translation is CSAGRDRDQETQYF.

In this sample, this clonotype turned up a few times. V usage is TRBV20-1 and J usage is TRBJ1-2; no clear D. The CDR3 runs 13 residues. Germline CDR1 DFQATT, CDR2 SNEGSKA (reference sequence). The V gene lost 1 base and the J gene lost 5 bases, with 11 bases spanning the gap. The CDR3, as DNA: TGCAGTGCTAGAGGCCCCCACTTTTATGGCTACACCTTC. Translating gives CSARGPHFYGYTF.

In its sample, this clonotype was seen a few times. This chain links TRBV20-1 with TRBJ1-2; D not resolved. This CDR3 is built from 14 residues. The V gene's germline CDR1 is DFQATT and CDR2 SNEGSKA (reference sequence). The germline V and J ends were trimmed by 1 base and 3 bases, with 12 bases remaining between them. CDR3 bases: TGCAGTGCTAGAGGACTTGAAAAGGACTATGGCTACACCTTC. Translated: CSARGLEKDYGYTF.

DNA of the CDR3: TGTGCCAGCTCACCCCGGGACAGTACCTACGAGCAGTACGTC. It specifies CASSPRDSTYEQYV. The chain uses TRBV18 and TRBJ2-7, with TRBD1 identical over 7 bases. The trim removed 3 bases at V and 2 bases at J, leaving 4 bases unmatched. This CDR3 has 14 amino acids. The germline V gene has CDR1 KGHSH and CDR2 LQKENI.

This clonotype occurred many times. Here the CDR3 reads CSAGRGEKETQYF. CDR3 DNA: TGCAGCGCCGGACGTGGCGAGAAAGAGACCCAGTACTTC. The V gene is TRBV29-1, the J gene TRBJ2-5; D gene uncertain. The length of the CDR3 is 13 residues. Trimming removed 7 bases at V and 3 bases at J, with 15 bases between. Germline V gene lookup returns CDR1 SQVTM and CDR2 ANQGSEA.

This clonotype was seen many times. The genes are TRBV14 and TRBJ1-2, with TRBD1 as a possible D gene (5 bases). The CDR3 totals 15 residues. Germline CDR1 and CDR2: SGHDN and FVKESK. V lost 4 bases and J lost 4, with 16 bases in between. CDR3: CASSPIRRALYGYTF. As DNA, the CDR3 is TGTGCCAGCAGCCCTATTCGCAGGGCCCTCTATGGCTACACCTTC.